One sample yielded the 29 T cell receptor beta chains listed below, sequenced in a study of follicular helper T cells after annual influenza vaccination. Sequencing was performed with immunoSEQ multiplex PCR; in TCRdb, only in-frame clones are kept and a portion is missing. This table has 8,500 to 10,000 clones, about 80% appearing once. Time point given: 2013-2014 season, 7 days after vaccination. Here the sequenced sample was CXCR5- memory CD4+ T cells sorted from blood, taken 7 days after influenza vaccination. These receptor sequences come from an adult who received the influenza vaccine.

The chain joins TRBV28 to TRBJ1-2; 10 bases align to TRBD1. This CDR3 is 20 amino acids long. Germline V gives CDR1 MDHEN, CDR2 SYDVKM. Trimming at V came to 5 bases and at J to 0 bases, leaving 18 bases not matched to a gene. CDR3 sequence reads: CASSLDYLWTGGATNYGYTF. In DNA, the CDR3 is TGTGCCAGCAGTCTTGACTACCTCTGGACAGGGGGAGCGACTAACTATGGCTACACCTTC.

V gene TRBV10-3 combines with J gene TRBJ1-1; tentative D call: TRBD1 (6 bases). CDR1 is ENHRY, CDR2 SYGVKD, per germline. The CDR3 runs to 15 residues. Trimming removed 5 bases at V and 1 base at J, with 14 bases between. CDR3 sequence (DNA): TGTGCCATCAGTCTATCCAGGGGCCCGAACACTGAAGCTTTCTTT. This sequence encodes CAISLSRGPNTEAFF.

This rearrangement joins TRBV2 to TRBJ2-7; 11 bases align to TRBD1. Germline values: CDR1 SNHLY, CDR2 FYNNEI. The ends lost 9 bases at V and 6 bases at J; junction bases unmatched: 10. CDR3 size: 14 residues. CDR3: CASEAGTGGVEQYF. CDR3 DNA sequence: TGTGCCAGTGAAGCCGGGACAGGGGGTGTCGAGCAGTACTTC. Complete variable domain (other parts from reference TRBV2 and TRBJ2-7): EPEVTQTPSHQVTQMGQEVILRCVPISNHLYFYWYRQILGQKVEFLVSFYNNEISEKSEIFDDQFSVERPDGSNFTLKIRSTKLEDSAMYFCASEAGTGGVEQYFGPGTRLTVT.

This sequence joins TRBV18 and TRBJ2-3; D gene unclear. Looked up from germline, CDR1 is KGHSH and CDR2 is LQKENI. The CDR3 loop spans 12 amino acids. V dropped 3 bases and J dropped 5 bases, with 6 bases sitting between them. CDR3 in DNA: TGTGCCAGCTCACCCTTGGTAGATACGCAGTATTTT. Its protein product is CASSPLVDTQYF.

The V gene is TRBV29-1, the J gene TRBJ1-3, with D maybe TRBD1 (5 bases). Germline CDR1 and CDR2: SQVTM and ANQGSEA. CDR3 size: 15 residues. Trimming took 4 bases from V and 2 from J, leaving 15 bases between them. The CDR3 nucleotides read TGCAGCGTTGGGTTGGTGGCGGGGGCTGGAAACACCATATATTTT. It specifies CSVGLVAGAGNTIYF.

The chain combines TRBV7-2 with TRBJ1-5; perhaps TRBD1 as D (5 bases). The germline CDR1 and CDR2 sequences are SGHTA and FQGNSA. The length of the CDR3 is 18 residues. The V end lost 1 base, the J end lost 0 bases, and 16 bases lay between the germline ends. The CDR3 DNA sequence: TGTGCCAGCAGCTTAGATAGGGGAGGGGTTTATAGCAATCAGCCCCAGCATTTT. Translation: CASSLDRGGVYSNQPQHF.

V usage is TRBV6-4 and J usage is TRBJ2-7, with D possibly being TRBD2 (5 bases). There are 17 residues in the CDR3. Per germline, CDR1 MRHNA and CDR2 SNTAGT. With 0 bases removed from V and 7 bases from J, the gap between germline ends came to 22 bases. CDR3 region: CASSDSGNEARSGEQYF. Here the CDR3 DNA reads TGTGCCAGCAGTGACTCAGGTAACGAGGCGCGCTCGGGGGAGCAGTACTTC.

V and J are TRBV6-6 and TRBJ1-2; maybe TRBD1 (5 bases). CDR1 is MNHNY and CDR2 is SVGAGI in the germline V gene (reference sequence). The CDR3 is 15 amino acids. V shed 7 bases and J shed 8 bases, with 23 bases lying between them. CDR3 protein: CASILRDSAFGGYTF. The CDR3 nucleotides are TGTGCCAGCATCTTACGCGACAGTGCCTTTGGAGGCTACACCTTC.

V and J are TRBV19 and TRBJ2-2; no reliable D call. Germline V gene sequence: CDR1 LNHDA, CDR2 SQIVND (reference sequence). V was pared by 7 bases and J by 0 bases, with 15 bases between. This CDR3 contains 16 residues. The CDR3 is CASTFRGRANTGELFF. CDR3 nucleotide sequence: TGTGCCAGTACCTTTCGCGGAAGAGCGAACACCGGGGAGCTGTTTTTT.

The chain combines TRBV7-2 with TRBJ1-1; a possible D gene is TRBD1 (5 bases). CDR3 length: 14 amino acids. CDR1 is SGHTA, CDR2 FQGNSA, per germline. Trimming left V 4 bases short and J 8 bases short, with 17 bases between. CDR3 sequence reads: CASSSQGATGEAFF. DNA of the CDR3: TGTGCCAGCAGCTCCCAGGGAGCAACCGGGGAAGCTTTCTTT.

The CDR3 sequence is CASRGTGPNQPQHF. DNA of the CDR3: TGTGCCAGCAGAGGTACAGGGCCCAATCAGCCCCAGCATTTT. The rearrangement joins TRBV6-6 to TRBJ1-5, with a possible D match to TRBD1 (6 bases). This CDR3 contains 14 residues. The germline gives CDR1 MNHNY, CDR2 SVGAGI (reference sequence). The ends were cut back, 6 bases at V and 3 bases at J, with 12 bases in the middle.

This sequence joins TRBV6-6 and TRBJ1-2; D is undetermined. The germline gives CDR1 MNHNY, CDR2 SVGAGI (reference sequence). The V end lost 0 bases, the J end lost 4 bases, and 3 bases lay between the germline ends. The CDR3 is made up of 12 amino acids. The CDR3 sequence is CASSYSAYGYTF. The CDR3 nucleotides read TGTGCCAGCAGTTACTCGGCCTATGGCTACACCTTC.

The rearrangement uses TRBV12-5 and TRBJ2-2; 11 nucleotides agree with TRBD2. Looked up from germline, CDR1 is LGHNT and CDR2 is FRNRAP. V lost 5 bases, J lost 6 bases, and 8 bases stayed unmatched. The CDR3 spans 16 residues. CDR3 nucleotides: TGTGCTAGTGGTCCCGGGACTAGCGGTCCCCCCGGGGAGCTGTTTTTT. It yields the protein CASGPGTSGPPGELFF.

The chain links TRBV7-9 to TRBJ2-3, with 9 bases fitting TRBD1. Per germline, CDR1 SEHNR and CDR2 FQNEAQ (reference sequence). The CDR3 contains 17 residues. Trimming removed 6 bases from V and 4 bases from J; junction bases left unmatched: 14. The CDR3 nucleotides are TGTGCCAGCAGTAGGGCGGGACAGGGCAGGAGTCCAGATACGCAGTATTTT. It is translated as CASSRAGQGRSPDTQYF.

The genes are TRBV11-3 and TRBJ2-5; no definite D call. This CDR3 spans 13 amino acids. Germline assignment: CDR1 SGHNT and CDR2 YENEEA. V was pared by 1 base and J by 5 bases, with 8 bases between. The CDR3 DNA reads TGTGCCAGCAGCTTAGGACCGGGCGAGACCCAGTACTTC. It translates to CASSLGPGETQYF. Supplemented by reference TRBV11-3 and TRBJ2-5, the full variable domain reads EAGVVQSPRYKIIEKKQPVAFWCNPISGHNTLYWYLQNLGQGPELLIRYENEEAVDDSQLPKDRFSAERLKGVDSTLKIQPAELGDSAVYLCASSLGPGETQYFGPGTRLLVL.

This clone was counted between two and nine times. The chain combines TRBV6-5 with TRBJ1-5; 9 bases map to TRBD1. Trimming cost V 6 bases and J 2 bases; bases outside gene matches: 5. The CDR3 length is 15 residues. From germline, CDR1 is MNHEY and CDR2 SVGAGI. CDR3 in amino acids: CASRRTGVGNQPQHF. CDR3 sequence (DNA): TGTGCCAGCAGGAGGACAGGGGTGGGCAATCAGCCCCAGCATTTT.

V gene TRBV7-2 combines with J gene TRBJ1-5; D remains ambiguous. V lost 0 bases to trimming and J lost 5 bases, with 5 bases between them. CDR1 is SGHTA and CDR2 is FQGNSA in the germline V gene. The CDR3 runs to 13 residues. The CDR3 nucleotides are TGTGCCAGCAGCTTAGCTCTCCATCAGCCCCAGCATTTT. Its translation is CASSLALHQPQHF.

The V and J genes are TRBV28 and TRBJ2-1; D might be TRBD1 (6 bases). Trimming left V 4 bases short and J 6 bases short, with 10 bases between. Germline assignment: CDR1 MDHEN and CDR2 SYDVKM. This CDR3 has 13 residues. DNA for the CDR3: TGTGCCAGCAGTTCTGGACAGAGCAATGAGCAGTTCTTC. It specifies CASSSGQSNEQFF.

This chain uses TRBV18 with TRBJ2-7, with 7 positions matching TRBD2. CDR3 length: 15 amino acids. Germline CDR1 and CDR2: KGHSH and LQKENI. The trim removed 3 bases at V and 4 bases at J, leaving 9 bases unmatched. In nucleotides, the CDR3 is TGTGCCAGCTCACCGAGTCGCGCCGGGGGGTACGAGCAGTACTTC. Protein sequence: CASSPSRAGGYEQYF.

This clone was recorded only once. The chain links TRBV6-4 to TRBJ2-3; possible D gene TRBD2, 7 bases. V lost 0 bases and J 2 bases, leaving 15 bases between the germline ends. Germline CDR1 reads MRHNA; CDR2 reads SNTAGT. This CDR3 is 17 amino acids long. CDR3 sequence: CASSDSERGADTDTQYF. The CDR3 DNA reads as TGTGCCAGCAGTGACTCGGAACGGGGGGCAGACACAGATACGCAGTATTTT.

The chain combines TRBV5-4 with TRBJ2-7; D is perhaps TRBD1 (6 bases). CDR3 length equals 14 residues. The germline V and J ends were trimmed by 0 bases and 3 bases, with 10 bases remaining between them. CDR1 is SGHNT, CDR2 YYREEE, per germline (reference sequence). CDR3 amino acids: CASSLGGGIYEQYF. CDR3 DNA: TGTGCCAGCAGCTTGGGTGGGGGCATCTACGAGCAGTACTTC.

The chain carries TRBV5-1 and TRBJ2-3; D is unclear. This CDR3 contains 13 residues. Between the trimmed V and J ends, which lost 2 bases and 1 base, there was a span of 5 bases. The germline gives CDR1 SGHRS, CDR2 YFSETQ. Written as DNA, the CDR3 is TGCGCCAGCAGCTTTCAGGGCACAGATACGCAGTATTTT. Translation: CASSFQGTDTQYF.

The chain carries TRBV19 and TRBJ2-3, with 7 bases lining up with TRBD2. Germline V gene sequence: CDR1 LNHDA, CDR2 SQIVND (reference sequence). V lost 5 bases and J lost 3; bases outside the gene matches: 11. This CDR3 spans 16 amino acids. The CDR3 region is CASSLAAGEGTDTQYF. CDR3 nucleotides: TGTGCCAGTAGTTTGGCGGCGGGGGAGGGAACAGATACGCAGTATTTT.

The chain employs TRBV30 and TRBJ2-7; no firm D call. Trimming took 3 bases from V and 2 from J, leaving 5 bases between them. Looked up from germline, CDR1 is GTSNPN and CDR2 is SVGIG (reference sequence). This CDR3 contains 11 residues. Here the CDR3 DNA reads TGTGCCTGGAGACGGACCTACGAGCAGTACTTC. Residues: CAWRRTYEQYF.

The chain couples TRBV7-2 to TRBJ1-1; 7 bases agree with TRBD1. Trimming removed 2 bases from V and 2 bases from J; junction bases left unmatched: 5. Germline assignment: CDR1 SGHTA and CDR2 FQGNSA. The CDR3 is 15 residues long. CDR3 DNA sequence: TGTGCCAGCAGCTTAATAGGGGGCGGTAACACTGAAGCTTTCTTT. Residues: CASSLIGGGNTEAFF.

This rearrangement joins TRBV6-5 to TRBJ2-5; D gene uncertain. The CDR3 length is 14 residues. The germline CDR1 and CDR2 sequences are MNHEY and SVGAGI. The V end was cut by 7 bases, the J end by 2 bases, with 14 bases between. The CDR3 nucleotides read TGTGCCAGCACCCCCTACGGGTCTCAAGAGACCCAGTACTTC. Translated, it gives CASTPYGSQETQYF.

For the CDR3, the DNA is TGTGCCAGTAGTACCCGAGGACTAGCGGGAGCCTCCTACGAGCAGTACTTC. It specifies CASSTRGLAGASYEQYF. The rearrangement uses TRBV19 and TRBJ2-7; 13 bases are shared with TRBD2. The CDR3 contains 17 residues. The J segment lost 0 bases and the V segment lost 4 bases, leaving 6 bases of the junction unmatched. The germline V gene encodes CDR1 LNHDA and CDR2 SQIVND (reference sequence).

The V call is TRBV7-8, the J call TRBJ1-4; D unresolved. The V and J ends lost 6 bases and 8 bases respectively, with 13 bases between them. Germline CDR1 is SGHVS and CDR2 is FQNEAQ. This CDR3 has 13 amino acids. CDR3 bases: TGTGCCAGCAGTGATTCGGGTGGGGAAAAACTGTTTTTT. As protein: CASSDSGGEKLFF.

The rearrangement links TRBV18 to TRBJ2-2; D unresolved. The germline V gene encodes CDR1 KGHSH and CDR2 LQKENI. CDR3 length: 12 amino acids. The V end lost 4 bases, the J end lost 5 bases, and 5 bases lay between the germline ends. The CDR3 loop reads CASSRGTGELFF. For the CDR3, the DNA is TGTGCCAGCTCACGGGGTACCGGGGAGCTGTTTTTT.